One and the same sample provided the 19 T cell receptor beta chains below, sequenced in a study of patients and donors after allogeneic stem cell transplantation. Via MiXCR, TCRdb re-called the RT-PCR reads, giving one row per CDR3 protein. The data hold approximately 20,000 distinct CDR3 sequences, with 4.9% observed a single time. The sequenced sample consisted of blood, either unsorted or a sorted T cell fraction (not recorded which). The receptors were gathered from a human donor who was either an allogeneic HSCT recipient or a stem cell or donor lymphocyte infusion donor (not recorded which). It is not recorded whose cells these are; they may come from a transplant donor.

This clonotype was recorded at least ten times. J is TRBJ2-7 and V is TRBV10-3; TRBD1 is a possible D gene (6 bases). Germline CDR1 is ENHRY and CDR2 is SYGVKD. The CDR3 contains 14 residues. The ends were cut back, 0 bases at V and 4 bases at J, with 10 bases in the middle. Here the CDR3 DNA reads TGTGCCATCAGTGAGTCCGGACAGCTATACGAGCAGTACTTC. Translation gives CAISESGQLYEQYF.

In its sample, this clonotype was seen a few times. The V call is TRBV20-1, the J call TRBJ2-7; 9 nucleotides align to TRBD1. Germline CDR1 DFQATT, CDR2 SNEGSKA (reference sequence). This CDR3 comprises 15 residues. Trimming cost V 1 base and J 0 bases; bases outside gene matches: 4. The CDR3 reads CSARVRDRVSYEQYF. In nucleotides, the CDR3 is TGCAGTGCTAGAGTCCGGGACAGGGTCTCCTACGAGCAGTACTTC.

The sample holds many counts of this clonotype. The CDR3 region is CASSLGLKISYEQYF. CDR3 coding DNA: TGTGCCAGCAGTCTGGGACTAAAAATCTCCTACGAGCAGTACTTC. The chain joins TRBV28 to TRBJ2-7; 7 positions agree with TRBD2. The CDR3 sequence is 15 residues long. Per germline, CDR1 MDHEN and CDR2 SYDVKM. V gave up 5 bases and J gave up 0 bases; unmatched junction bases: 7.

This clonotype was recorded many times. V and J are TRBV7-9 and TRBJ1-1; 8 nucleotides line up with TRBD1. CDR1 and CDR2 (germline): SEHNR, FQNEAQ (reference sequence). The V gene end was trimmed by 7 bases and the J gene end by 6 bases; junction bases not matched to a gene: 7. CDR3 length equals 13 residues. The CDR3 DNA reads TGTGCCAGCATCCTAGGGACAGGCCCTGAAGCTTTCTTT. Its translation: CASILGTGPEAFF.

In this sample, this clonotype turned up many times. The genes are TRBV6-1 and TRBJ1-5, with D tentatively TRBD1 (5 bases). The V gene's germline CDR1 is MNHNS and CDR2 SASEGT. This CDR3 comprises 13 residues. Trimming shortened V by 5 bases and J by 6 bases, and 11 bases separated the two germline ends. This CDR3 is CASSPTVLQPQHF. The CDR3 nucleotides are TGTGCCAGCAGTCCGACAGTACTTCAGCCCCAGCATTTT.

This clonotype was recorded a few times. The rearrangement joins TRBV18 to TRBJ1-6; 9 bases agree with TRBD1. CDR3 size: 15 residues. Germline lookup yields CDR1 KGHSH and CDR2 LQKENI. Losses at the gene ends were 4 bases for V and 9 bases for J; bases not matched to a gene: 7. The CDR3 region has the DNA TGTGCCAGCTCACGTCTTGTGACAGGGGGTTCACCCCTCCACTTT. This encodes CASSRLVTGGSPLHF.

This clonotype was seen repeatedly, ten times or more. The chain combines TRBV11-3 with TRBJ2-5; 11 nucleotides align to TRBD2. The germline CDR1 and CDR2 sequences are SGHNT and YENEEA. J gave up 4 bases and V 6 bases, and 13 bases lay outside the gene matches. This CDR3 is 17 amino acids long. DNA of the CDR3: TGTGCCAGCAGTTCCGCCGTCGTAGCGGGAGGGGCAGAGACCCAGTACTTC. As protein: CASSSAVVAGGAETQYF.

This clonotype was picked up many times. The chain couples TRBV20-1 to TRBJ1-4; D gene unclear. Germline V gives CDR1 DFQATT, CDR2 SNEGSKA (reference sequence). This CDR3 has 15 amino acids. The V end was cut by 0 bases, the J end by 8 bases, with 16 bases between. The CDR3 coding sequence is TGCAGTGCTAGAGATCCCGGTCGGTCTGGGGAAAAACTGTTTTTT. It translates to CSARDPGRSGEKLFF.

This clonotype has only a few counts. The genes are TRBV15 and TRBJ2-7, with 9 bases identical to TRBD1. Per germline, CDR1 LNHNV and CDR2 YYDKDF (reference sequence). J was trimmed by 3 bases and V by 3 bases; bases with no gene match: 0. The CDR3 runs to 13 residues. This CDR3 is CATSRDRGYEQYF. The CDR3 bases are TGTGCCACCAGCAGGGACAGGGGCTACGAGCAGTACTTC.

This clonotype was counted between two and nine times. The chain links TRBV3-1 to TRBJ1-6; D not certain. V lost 0 bases to trimming and J lost 7 bases, with 16 bases between them. The CDR3 sequence is 17 residues long. Germline lookup yields CDR1 LGHDT and CDR2 YNNKEL (reference sequence). The DNA for the CDR3 is TGTGCCAGCAGCCAAGAACTGAGGACGGCCCGAAATTCACCCCTCCACTTT. As protein: CASSQELRTARNSPLHF. The variable domain in full, with the rest retrieved from reference TRBV3-1 and TRBJ1-6, is DTAVSQTPKYLVTQMGNDKSIKCEQNLGHDTMYWYKQDSKKFLKIMFSYNNKELIINETVPNRFSPKSPDKAHLNLHINSLELGDSAVYFCASSQELRTARNSPLHFGNGTRLTVT.

This clonotype has ten or more counts. V usage is TRBV28 and J usage is TRBJ2-7; TRBD1 matches at 7 bases. The trim removed 7 bases at V and 3 bases at J, leaving 12 bases unmatched. Germline V gives CDR1 MDHEN, CDR2 SYDVKM. The CDR3 is 15 residues long. CDR3 region: CASTIPGQRYYEQYF. For the CDR3, the DNA is TGTGCCAGCACAATACCGGGACAGCGCTACTACGAGCAGTACTTC.

This clonotype was observed a few times. The V gene is TRBV29-1, the J gene TRBJ1-1; no clear D gene. Trimming shortened V by 5 bases and J by 0 bases, and 13 bases separated the two germline ends. Germline values: CDR1 SQVTM, CDR2 ANQGSEA. CDR3 length: 14 amino acids. CDR3 nucleotide sequence: TGCAGCGTTAGTAGAACGGCAGTGAACACTGAAGCTTTCTTT. Translated, it gives CSVSRTAVNTEAFF.

This clonotype was recorded at least ten times. This chain connects TRBV7-9 to TRBJ1-2; 9 bases map to TRBD1. The CDR3 loop spans 16 amino acids. J gave up 7 bases and V 5 bases, and 14 bases lay outside the gene matches. CDR1 is SEHNR and CDR2 is FQNEAQ in the germline V gene (reference sequence). DNA of the CDR3: TGTGCCAGCAGCCATACCCTAGAGGGACAGGGTCTTGGCTACACCTTC. Protein sequence: CASSHTLEGQGLGYTF.

This clonotype was picked up many times. The genes are TRBV4-1 and TRBJ1-1, with 7 bases identical to TRBD1. Trimming took 6 bases from V and 4 from J; bases not matched to a gene: 8. Germline CDR1 is MGHRA and CDR2 is YSYEKL. CDR3 length: 14 residues. The CDR3 sequence is CASSGQAEGTEAFF. CDR3 in DNA: TGCGCCAGCAGTGGACAGGCCGAAGGCACTGAAGCTTTCTTT.

This clonotype was detected ten times or more. The V gene is TRBV10-3, the J gene TRBJ2-7, with 8 bases fitting TRBD1. This CDR3 has 16 residues. The V and J ends lost 3 bases and 0 bases, in that order; junction bases with no gene match: 7. The V gene's germline CDR1 is ENHRY and CDR2 SYGVKD. The CDR3 DNA reads TGTGCCATCAGTGACCGAGACAGGGGAAGCTCCTACGAGCAGTACTTC. Translation gives CAISDRDRGSSYEQYF.

This clonotype was detected ten times or more. This chain connects TRBV7-2 to TRBJ2-1, with 7 bases that match TRBD1. The V segment lost 5 bases and the J segment 4 bases; nucleotides outside the gene matches: 5. The CDR3 covers 14 residues. Per germline, CDR1 SGHTA and CDR2 FQGNSA. CDR3 coding DNA: TGTGCCAGCAGCCGGGACAGAACTTACAATGAGCAGTTCTTC. It is translated as CASSRDRTYNEQFF.

This clonotype was observed many times. The chain links TRBV2 to TRBJ1-6, with 7 bases identical to TRBD1. The CDR3 is 13 residues long. V lost 6 bases to trimming and J lost 11 bases; unmatched junction nucleotides: 7. Germline lookup yields CDR1 SNHLY and CDR2 FYNNEI. The CDR3 nucleotides read TGTGCCAGCAGACCCGACAGGGTAGCACCCCTCCACTTT. Translation: CASRPDRVAPLHF.

By proportion, this clonotype is medium-sized. V gene TRBV7-9 combines with J gene TRBJ2-5; 9 bases are shared with TRBD2. The CDR3 is made up of 15 amino acids. Trimming cost V 3 bases and J 3 bases; bases outside gene matches: 5. Looked up from germline, CDR1 is SEHNR and CDR2 is FQNEAQ (reference sequence). The CDR3 nucleotides read TGTGCCAGCAGCTTGGGACTAGCAGACGAAGAGACCCAGTACTTC. It specifies CASSLGLADEETQYF. Full variable domain (missing parts from reference TRBV7-9 and TRBJ2-5): DTGVSQNPRHKITKRGQNVTFRCDPISEHNRLYWYRQTLGQGPEFLTYFQNEAQLEKSRLLSDRFSAERPKGSFSTLEIQRTEQGDSAMYLCASSLGLADEETQYFGPGTRLLVL.

This clonotype was counted at least ten times. The chain employs TRBV5-1 and TRBJ1-1; the D is unclear. V lost 0 bases, J lost 1 base, and 7 bases lay in between. Germline assignment: CDR1 SGHRS and CDR2 YFSETQ. The CDR3 spans 14 residues. The CDR3: CASSLGQTNTEAFF. Written as DNA, the CDR3 is TGCGCCAGCAGCTTGGGACAAACGAACACTGAAGCTTTCTTT.